One sample yielded the 19 T cell receptor beta chains listed below, sequenced in a study of cytomegalovirus exposure and HLA in healthy donors. Profiling relied on immunoSEQ multiplex PCR, and the TCRdb table lists in-frame clones only, not all of them. The sample lists 250,000 to 400,000 clones, 70% to 90% occurring once. The specimen was PBMCs. All receptors come from a man younger than 45 in good health and CMV-seronegative.

The genes are TRBV7-9 and TRBJ2-7; 8 nucleotides line up with TRBD2. Germline CDR1 reads SEHNR; CDR2 reads FQNEAQ (reference sequence). The CDR3 sequence is 13 residues long. The V segment lost 7 bases and the J segment 6 bases; nucleotides outside the gene matches: 8. CDR3 protein: CASIREGLAEQYF. Written as DNA, the CDR3 is TGTGCCAGCATCCGGGAGGGCCTCGCCGAGCAGTACTTC.

The chain carries TRBV21-1 and TRBJ2-3; the table gives TRBD2 as D, unverified against the DNA. TRBV21-1 is a pseudogene segment. The CDR3 is 14 residues long. The CDR3 bases are TGTGCCAGCAGCAAAGTGCTAGCGGCAGATACGCAGTATTTT. Protein: CASSKVLAADTQYF.

This chain connects TRBV6-5 to TRBJ1-1, with D uncertain. Germline-derived CDR1 and CDR2 are MNHEY and SVGAGI. The CDR3 extends over 16 amino acids. The ends were cut back, 2 bases at V and 7 bases at J, with 20 bases in the middle. CDR3 amino acids: CASSYRLSPTMYEAFF. CDR3 sequence (DNA): TGTGCCAGCAGTTACCGACTCAGTCCCACGATGTATGAAGCTTTCTTT.

The chain combines TRBV15 with TRBJ2-5, with a tentative D call TRBD1 (6 bases). Trimming pared 0 bases from V and 7 bases from J, leaving 12 bases between. Germline CDR1 is LNHNV and CDR2 is YYDKDF (reference sequence). The length of the CDR3 is 14 residues. The CDR3 is CATSRDRDIGTQYF. The CDR3 region has the DNA TGTGCCACCAGCAGAGATCGGGACATCGGGACCCAGTACTTC. Combining the CDR3 with reference TRBV15 and TRBJ2-5 gives the whole variable domain DAMVIQNPRYQVTQFGKPVTLSCSQTLNHNVMYWYQQKSSQAPKLLFHYYDKDFNNEADTPDNFQSRRPNTSFCFLDIRSPGLGDTAMYLCATSRDRDIGTQYFGPGTRLLVL.

J is TRBJ2-7 and V is TRBV5-1, with D possibly matching TRBD1 (6 bases). This CDR3 is 13 amino acids long. Germline V CDR1 and CDR2: SGHRS, YFSETQ. Deletions cut 3 bases from V and 3 bases from J, with 10 bases between. CDR3 amino acids: CASSYGQNYEQYF. CDR3 in DNA: TGCGCCAGCAGCTACGGACAGAACTACGAGCAGTACTTC.

The chain uses TRBV5-5 and TRBJ2-5, with unresolved D. Germline V lookup: CDR1 SGHKS, CDR2 YYEKEE (reference sequence). V was trimmed by 1 base and J by 5 bases, leaving 12 bases between them. The length of the CDR3 is 14 residues. The CDR3 region has the DNA TGTGCCAGCAGCTTGCGCACTGATTGGGAGACCCAGTACTTC. Protein sequence: CASSLRTDWETQYF.

In DNA, the CDR3 is TGTGCCTGGAGTGTGGGCCAAGGCTCCTATAATTCACCCCTCCACTTT. Its translation is CAWSVGQGSYNSPLHF. The chain couples TRBV30 to TRBJ1-6; D uncertain. The CDR3 is 16 amino acids. The V gene's germline CDR1 is GTSNPN and CDR2 SVGIG (reference sequence). The V end was cut by 0 bases, the J end by 0 bases, with 9 bases between.

This chain joins TRBV4-1 and TRBJ1-2; D might be TRBD1 (5 bases). The CDR3 runs 15 residues. Per germline, CDR1 MGHRA and CDR2 YSYEKL. The V end lost 0 bases, the J end lost 4 bases, and 12 bases lay between the germline ends. In nucleotides, the CDR3 is TGCGCCAGCAGCCAAGATCGGGGGGGAAGCTATGGCTACACCTTC. Translated, it gives CASSQDRGGSYGYTF.

This sequence joins TRBV4-2 and TRBJ1-6; weak D call: TRBD1 (5 bases). The CDR3 spans 16 residues. The V gene lost 1 base and the J gene lost 5 bases, with 12 bases spanning the gap. The germline gives CDR1 LGHNA, CDR2 YNFKEQ. The CDR3 loop reads CASSQVGGGNNSPLHF. The CDR3 DNA is TGTGCCAGCAGCCAAGTCGGCGGGGGTAATAATTCACCCCTCCACTTT.

This clone was counted between two and nine times. The gene calls are TRBV27 and TRBJ1-6; the D is unclear. Deletions cut 6 bases from V and 10 bases from J, with 19 bases between. Germline lookup yields CDR1 MNHEY and CDR2 SMNVEV (reference sequence). The CDR3 extends over 15 amino acids. The DNA for the CDR3 is TGTGCCAGCAGCCGAGGGTGGAGTGGTAGGTCACCCCTCCACTTT. Translation: CASSRGWSGRSPLHF.

The chain couples TRBV5-1 to TRBJ1-1; TRBD1 agrees at 7 bases. This CDR3 is 14 amino acids long. CDR1 and CDR2 (germline): SGHRS, YFSETQ. J was trimmed by 1 base and V by 5 bases; bases with no gene match: 5. This CDR3 reads CASRRDSANTEAFF. The CDR3 nucleotides read TGCGCCAGCAGGCGGGACAGCGCGAACACTGAAGCTTTCTTT.

CDR3 protein: CASRPTGAGETQYF. The DNA of the CDR3 is TGTGCCAGCAGGCCAACAGGGGCTGGGGAGACCCAGTACTTC. The rearrangement uses TRBV27 and TRBJ2-5, with 7 bases that match TRBD1. CDR3 size: 14 residues. Germline CDR1 reads MNHEY; CDR2 reads SMNVEV (reference sequence). Trimming cost V 6 bases and J 5 bases; bases outside gene matches: 9.

The CDR3 spells CASSEDLRQAHQPQHF. The CDR3 region has the DNA TGTGCCAGCAGTGAAGATTTACGACAGGCCCATCAGCCCCAGCATTTT. The rearrangement links TRBV6-1 to TRBJ1-5, with D perhaps TRBD1 (6 bases). Trimming took 1 base from V and 5 from J, leaving 15 bases between them. The CDR3 has 16 amino acids. Germline CDR1 is MNHNS and CDR2 is SASEGT.

The V call is TRBV27, the J call TRBJ2-7; D unresolved. This CDR3 spans 14 amino acids. Germline CDR1 and CDR2: MNHEY and SMNVEV (reference sequence). V lost 6 bases and J 0 bases, leaving 12 bases between the germline ends. The CDR3: CASSLLTGSYEQYF. CDR3 DNA: TGTGCCAGCAGCCTCTTGACTGGCTCCTACGAGCAGTACTTC.

The rearrangement joins TRBV2 to TRBJ1-1; 8 bases align to TRBD1. CDR1 is SNHLY and CDR2 is FYNNEI in the germline V gene. The CDR3 runs to 19 residues. The trim removed 6 bases at V and 0 bases at J, leaving 18 bases unmatched. The CDR3 nucleotides read TGTGCCAGCAGCGCTGGGACAGGCGACTTCCCCATAATGAACACTGAAGCTTTCTTT. Translation: CASSAGTGDFPIMNTEAFF.

This chain connects TRBV9 to TRBJ2-7; 9 positions agree with TRBD2. The CDR3 runs to 15 residues. Per germline, CDR1 SGDLS and CDR2 YYNGEE. With 4 bases clipped from V and 3 bases from J, the junction kept 8 bases outside the gene matches. CDR3 region: CASSKSSGGRYEQYF. The CDR3, as DNA: TGTGCCAGCAGCAAGAGTAGCGGGGGACGCTACGAGCAGTACTTC.

This clone has only one observation. This sequence joins TRBV29-1 and TRBJ1-2, with a weak D call TRBD1 (5 bases). Germline-derived CDR1 and CDR2 are SQVTM and ANQGSEA. The CDR3 extends over 12 amino acids. Trimming shortened V by 0 bases and J by 13 bases, and 15 bases separated the two germline ends. The CDR3 DNA sequence: TGCAGCGTTGAAGATCCAGGGCTCCGGCGCACCTTC. This sequence encodes CSVEDPGLRRTF.

The V call is TRBV6-5, the J call TRBJ2-2; maybe TRBD2 (6 bases). Trimming took off 2 bases at V and 7 bases at J, with 8 bases between the two ends. CDR1 is MNHEY and CDR2 is SVGAGI in the germline V gene. There are 13 residues in the CDR3. The CDR3 DNA sequence: TGTGCCAGCAGTTACGGGGGGAGCGGGGAGCTGTTTTTT. This gives the protein CASSYGGSGELFF.

V gene TRBV4-1 combines with J gene TRBJ1-1; tentatively, D is TRBD1 (6 bases). V gave up 1 base and J gave up 0 bases, with 15 bases separating them. The CDR3 length is 17 residues. CDR1 is MGHRA and CDR2 is YSYEKL in the germline V gene. In DNA form, the CDR3 reads TGCGCCAGCAGCCAAGGAGGCAGGGGCGTCATGAACACTGAAGCTTTCTTT. Residues: CASSQGGRGVMNTEAFF.